The 32 T cell receptor beta chains given below trace back to one sample, sequenced in a study of cytomegalovirus exposure and HLA in healthy donors. PCR used 60 Vbeta primers and 13 Jbeta primers. Here immunoSEQ multiplex PCR was the method, and the copy in TCRdb shows in-frame clones only, minus some. This table holds 98,000 or so clones, over 60% found once. Sample: PBMCs. The receptor source for this set is a man aged 55 to 70 in good health and CMV-seropositive.

This rearrangement joins TRBV7-3 to TRBJ2-5; TRBD1 agrees at 9 bases. This CDR3 has 14 amino acids. Per germline, CDR1 SGHTA and CDR2 FQGTGA. With 5 bases clipped from V and 5 bases from J, the junction kept 6 bases outside the gene matches. The CDR3 DNA reads TGTGCCAGCAGCCAGACAGGGGGGTGGGAGACCCAGTACTTC. Translation gives CASSQTGGWETQYF.

The V gene is TRBV5-1, the J gene TRBJ2-2; 8 positions agree with TRBD2. Germline V gene sequence: CDR1 SGHRS, CDR2 YFSETQ. The CDR3 is made up of 15 amino acids. Germline trimming cut 6 bases from V and 6 bases from J; bases unmatched to any gene: 10. CDR3 sequence: CASTADGTSSGELFF. The CDR3 DNA is TGCGCCAGCACAGCAGACGGGACTAGTTCCGGGGAGCTGTTTTTT. Variable domain in full (rest from reference TRBV5-1 and TRBJ2-2): KAGVTQTPRYLIKTRGQQVTLSCSPISGHRSVSWYQQTPGQGLQFLFEYFSETQRNKGNFPGRFSGRQFSNSRSEMNVSTLELGDSALYLCASTADGTSSGELFFGEGSRLTVL.

This chain connects TRBV18 to TRBJ2-3; 7 nucleotides align to TRBD2. Germline lookup yields CDR1 KGHSH and CDR2 LQKENI. Trimming removed 6 bases from V and 2 bases from J; junction bases left unmatched: 11. This CDR3 is 16 amino acids long. CDR3 DNA sequence: TGTGCCAGCTCTCCCAACGGGGGGAATCCCACAGATACGCAGTATTTT. This encodes CASSPNGGNPTDTQYF.

This clone has just a few counts. The rearrangement links TRBV5-6 to TRBJ2-1, with 7 bases fitting TRBD2. Germline V lookup: CDR1 SGHDT, CDR2 YYEEEE. The CDR3 is made up of 16 amino acids. J gave up 3 bases and V 4 bases, and 10 bases lay outside the gene matches. The CDR3 DNA follows: TGTGCCAGCAGCGATACTAGCGTCCACGTCTACAATGAGCAGTTCTTC. Its protein is CASSDTSVHVYNEQFF.

The rearrangement links TRBV6-5 to TRBJ1-6, with TRBD1 matching 7 bases. V gave up 6 bases and J gave up 7 bases; unmatched junction bases: 6. CDR1 and CDR2 from the germline V gene are MNHEY and SVGAGI. The CDR3 runs to 14 residues. CDR3 nucleotide sequence: TGTGCCAGCAGCCCGACAGGGTTAAATTCACCCCTCCACTTT. Residues: CASSPTGLNSPLHF.

V is TRBV11-1 and J is TRBJ2-3; 11 nucleotides align to TRBD2. The germline V gene encodes CDR1 SGHAT and CDR2 FQDESV (reference sequence). The CDR3 covers 17 residues. V was clipped by 6 bases and J by 6 bases; unmatched bases: 14. The CDR3 DNA reads TGTGCCAGCAGACCCCGGACTAGCGGGTTATTTTCGGATACGCAGTATTTT. It codes for CASRPRTSGLFSDTQYF.

The chain is built from TRBV11-1 and TRBJ2-5; TRBD2 matches at 8 bases. Germline V CDR1 and CDR2: SGHAT, FQDESV (reference sequence). This CDR3 has 15 amino acids. The V and J ends lost 5 bases and 2 bases, in that order; junction bases with no gene match: 7. CDR3 DNA sequence: TGTGCCAGCAGCCCCGGGACTAGGGGTCAAGAGACCCAGTACTTC. This translates into CASSPGTRGQETQYF.

The V and J genes are TRBV18 and TRBJ2-1, with TRBD1 matching over 8 bases. CDR1 and CDR2 from the germline V gene are KGHSH and LQKENI. With 4 bases clipped from V and 9 bases from J, the junction kept 11 bases outside the gene matches. The CDR3 contains 15 residues. This chain's CDR3 is CASSLLGQGASEQFF. CDR3 in DNA: TGTGCCAGCTCACTACTAGGGCAGGGGGCTAGTGAGCAGTTCTTC. Complete variable domain (other parts from reference TRBV18 and TRBJ2-1): NAGVMQNPRHLVRRRGQEARLRCSPMKGHSHVYWYRQLPEEGLKFMVYLQKENIIDESGMPKERFSAEFPKEGPSILRIQQVVRGDSAAYFCASSLLGQGASEQFFGPGTRLTVL.

This chain links TRBV9 with TRBJ2-7; 8 bases match TRBD1. Germline V gives CDR1 SGDLS, CDR2 YYNGEE. CDR3 length: 14 residues. The V segment lost 4 bases and the J segment 4 bases; nucleotides outside the gene matches: 7. The CDR3 region is CASSPGQGNYEQYF. The CDR3 DNA sequence: TGTGCCAGCAGCCCCGGACAGGGCAATTACGAGCAGTACTTC.

This clone has only one observation. The chain carries TRBV5-1 and TRBJ2-7, with D possibly matching TRBD1 (6 bases). This CDR3 has 15 amino acids. V lost 1 base and J lost 1, with 12 bases in between. Germline CDR1 SGHRS, CDR2 YFSETQ. CDR3 nucleotide sequence: TGCGCCAGCAGCTTGCGGCCGGGACAATCCTACGAGCAGTACTTC. Protein sequence: CASSLRPGQSYEQYF.

This clone was observed a few times. The chain combines TRBV5-6 with TRBJ2-7, with D uncertain. Germline assignment: CDR1 SGHDT and CDR2 YYEEEE. The CDR3 runs to 14 residues. V was cut by 4 bases and J by 6 bases, with 17 bases left in between. In nucleotides, the CDR3 is TGTGCCAGCAGCCCGCTCGGCGGCCTAAGCGAGCAGTACTTC. Its protein is CASSPLGGLSEQYF.

V usage is TRBV19 and J usage is TRBJ1-2; the D gene is possibly TRBD1 (5 bases). V dropped 4 bases and J dropped 3 bases, with 12 bases sitting between them. Germline CDR1 reads LNHDA; CDR2 reads SQIVND (reference sequence). This CDR3 spans 14 amino acids. The CDR3 DNA reads as TGTGCCAGTAGTAGTTGGGGCAGTTACTATGGCTACACCTTC. Amino acid sequence: CASSSWGSYYGYTF.

The V gene is TRBV19, the J gene TRBJ2-7; D is perhaps TRBD2 (5 bases). Deletions cut 5 bases from V and 5 bases from J, with 10 bases between. CDR3 size: 12 residues. Germline V gene data show CDR1 as LNHDA and CDR2 as SQIVND (reference sequence). CDR3 amino acids: CASSRAGHEQYF. The CDR3 nucleotides are TGTGCCAGTAGTCGGGCGGGCCACGAGCAGTACTTC. The entire variable domain, with the rest obtained from reference TRBV19 and TRBJ2-7, is as follows: DGGITQSPKYLFRKEGQNVTLSCEQNLNHDAMYWYRQDPGQGLRLIYYSQIVNDFQKGDIAEGYSVSREKKESFPLTVTSAQKNPTAFYLCASSRAGHEQYFGPGTRLTVT.

This clone was recorded a few times. V is TRBV6-5 and J is TRBJ2-5, with 8 positions matching TRBD1. This CDR3 contains 12 residues. V dropped 6 bases and J dropped 4; count of bases not matched to a gene: 1. Per the germline V gene, CDR1 is MNHEY and CDR2 is SVGAGI. CDR3 DNA sequence: TGTGCCAGCAGGACAGGGGTAGAGACCCAGTACTTC. Amino acid sequence: CASRTGVETQYF.

This chain joins TRBV5-1 and TRBJ2-3, with a possible D match to TRBD2 (5 bases). Germline lookup yields CDR1 SGHRS and CDR2 YFSETQ. The CDR3 has 14 residues. The V gene lost 4 bases and the J gene lost 4 bases, with 13 bases spanning the gap. DNA for the CDR3: TGCGCCAGCAGCACAAGCGGTAGCTCAGATACGCAGTATTTT. Translation gives CASSTSGSSDTQYF.

This sequence joins TRBV7-9 and TRBJ1-1; 7 positions agree with TRBD1. With 5 bases clipped from V and 1 base from J, the junction kept 7 bases outside the gene matches. Germline V gene sequence: CDR1 SEHNR, CDR2 FQNEAQ (reference sequence). The CDR3 consists of 15 residues. CDR3 bases: TGTGCCAGCAGCCGACAGGGACAGTGGAACACTGAAGCTTTCTTT. It encodes CASSRQGQWNTEAFF.

The table lists this clone with a few counts. The chain couples TRBV5-4 to TRBJ1-4; TRBD1 agrees at 7 bases. Unmatched junction bases numbered 4, after V lost 4 bases and J lost 1 base. The V gene's germline CDR1 is SGHNT and CDR2 YYREEE (reference sequence). The CDR3 is made up of 15 amino acids. The CDR3, as DNA: TGTGCCAGCAGCCTTCGACAGGGAACTAATGAAAAACTGTTTTTT. Translation gives CASSLRQGTNEKLFF.

The rearrangement links TRBV2 to TRBJ1-3; the match to TRBD1 covers 8 bases. This CDR3 is built from 14 residues. Trimming at V came to 8 bases and at J to 0 bases, leaving 3 bases not matched to a gene. Germline V gene lookup returns CDR1 SNHLY and CDR2 FYNNEI. The CDR3 coding sequence is TGTGCCAGCGGACAGGGCCACTCTGGAAACACCATATATTTT. Translated: CASGQGHSGNTIYF. Full variable domain (missing parts from reference TRBV2 and TRBJ1-3): EPEVTQTPSHQVTQMGQEVILRCVPISNHLYFYWYRQILGQKVEFLVSFYNNEISEKSEIFDDQFSVERPDGSNFTLKIRSTKLEDSAMYFCASGQGHSGNTIYFGEGSWLTVV.

The J gene is TRBJ1-6, the V gene TRBV7-9, with 9 bases fitting TRBD1. The CDR3 consists of 14 residues. J was trimmed by 8 bases and V by 5 bases; bases with no gene match: 4. Germline V gene sequence: CDR1 SEHNR, CDR2 FQNEAQ (reference sequence). CDR3 sequence: CASSPGQGYSPLHF. Written as DNA, the CDR3 is TGTGCCAGCAGCCCTGGACAGGGGTATTCACCCCTCCACTTT.

This chain links TRBV28 with TRBJ1-1, with D perhaps matching TRBD1 (5 bases). Germline V gene data show CDR1 as MDHEN and CDR2 as SYDVKM. V was pared by 1 base and J by 1 base, with 10 bases between. The length of the CDR3 is 15 residues. The DNA of the CDR3 is TGTGCCAGCAGTTTATTAGGGCAGGGGAACACTGAAGCTTTCTTT. This codes for CASSLLGQGNTEAFF.

V is TRBV18 and J is TRBJ2-7; D is possibly TRBD1 (6 bases). Per germline, CDR1 KGHSH and CDR2 LQKENI. The CDR3 extends over 16 amino acids. Trimming shortened V by 6 bases and J by 3 bases, and 21 bases separated the two germline ends. CDR3 amino acids: CASSPPDTGPGYEQYF. The CDR3 nucleotides are TGTGCCAGCTCTCCCCCCGATACAGGGCCAGGCTACGAGCAGTACTTC.

The rearrangement joins TRBV18 to TRBJ1-6; D possibly corresponds to TRBD1 (5 bases). The CDR3 length is 17 residues. V was trimmed by 3 bases and J by 5 bases, leaving 17 bases between them. Germline V CDR1 and CDR2: KGHSH, LQKENI. DNA for the CDR3: TGTGCCAGCTCACCGGTTGCCCCGGGACTGAATAATTCACCCCTCCACTTT. The encoded protein is CASSPVAPGLNNSPLHF.

The CDR3 DNA reads as TGTGCCAGCAGTTCTTCACAGGGGGCTATCACTGAAGCTTTCTTT. Protein: CASSSSQGAITEAFF. V is TRBV25-1 and J is TRBJ1-1, with 9 bases fitting TRBD1. The CDR3 contains 15 residues. With V trimmed by 5 bases and J by 4 bases, 8 bases remained unmatched. The germline gives CDR1 MGHDK, CDR2 SYGVNS.

The gene calls are TRBV21-1 and TRBJ1-5. TRBV21-1 is a pseudogene segment. The CDR3 totals 17 residues. Here the CDR3 DNA reads TGTGCCAGCAGCAAAAATAAGAGGGCCTTAACGGGAGGGCCCCAGCATTTT. This gives the protein CASSKNKRALTGGPQHF.

The chain combines TRBV9 with TRBJ2-2; TRBD2 agrees at 7 bases. The CDR3 consists of 16 residues. V shed 0 bases, J shed 1 base, and the junction held 3 bases outside the gene matches. Germline V gene sequence: CDR1 SGDLS, CDR2 YYNGEE. CDR3 residues: CASSVGGGGNTGELFF. The CDR3 DNA follows: TGTGCCAGCAGCGTAGGTGGCGGGGGGAACACCGGGGAGCTGTTTTTT.

Only one count was recorded for this clone. The chain employs TRBV18 and TRBJ2-5; 7 bases align to TRBD1. The CDR3 is made up of 14 amino acids. V lost 5 bases and J lost 2; bases outside the gene matches: 5. CDR1 and CDR2 from the germline V gene are KGHSH and LQKENI. The CDR3 DNA reads TGTGCCAGCTCAACCGGGACAGATCAAGAGACCCAGTACTTC. It translates to CASSTGTDQETQYF.

The chain recombines TRBV5-1 with TRBJ2-1, with 7 bases that match TRBD2. V was clipped by 8 bases and J by 2 bases; unmatched bases: 7. CDR3 length: 14 residues. Looked up from germline, CDR1 is SGHRS and CDR2 is YFSETQ. The CDR3 reads CASGPGGPYNEQFF. CDR3 bases: TGCGCCAGTGGGCCGGGGGGACCCTACAATGAGCAGTTCTTC.

The rearrangement uses TRBV19 and TRBJ2-7; 9 bases fit TRBD1. The length of the CDR3 is 16 residues. V lost 3 bases, J lost 6 bases, and 12 bases stayed unmatched. Germline loops: CDR1 LNHDA, CDR2 SQIVND (reference sequence). The CDR3 loop reads CASSIIETGGKGEQYF. DNA of the CDR3: TGTGCCAGTAGTATCATAGAAACAGGGGGCAAGGGCGAGCAGTACTTC.

This chain joins TRBV2 and TRBJ1-2, with 10 bases that match TRBD1. Germline CDR1 and CDR2: SNHLY and FYNNEI. CDR3 size: 15 residues. The V gene end was trimmed by 4 bases and the J gene end by 1 base; junction bases not matched to a gene: 3. CDR3 residues: CASSAWTGGNYGYTF. The CDR3 coding sequence is TGTGCCAGCAGTGCATGGACAGGGGGTAACTATGGCTACACCTTC.

This clone occurred once. The chain carries TRBV11-2 and TRBJ1-3, with 7 positions matching TRBD1. The ends lost 5 bases at V and 7 bases at J; junction bases unmatched: 11. Germline assignment: CDR1 SGHAT and CDR2 FQNNGV. The CDR3 runs to 15 residues. The CDR3 nucleotides read TGTGCCAGCAGCGGGGCAGCGACAGGGCGGAACACCATATATTTT. It codes for CASSGAATGRNTIYF.

J is TRBJ1-2 and V is TRBV6-1, with TRBD1 as a possible D gene (6 bases). Per germline, CDR1 MNHNS and CDR2 SASEGT. The germline V and J ends were trimmed by 5 bases and 8 bases, with 18 bases remaining between them. The CDR3 has 14 amino acids. As DNA, the CDR3 is TGTGCCAGCAGTTCGATCCTCAACAGGGTGGGCTACACCTTC. This gives the protein CASSSILNRVGYTF.

The chain employs TRBV6-4 and TRBJ1-2; 7 positions match TRBD1. Germline loops: CDR1 MRHNA, CDR2 SNTAGT. CDR3 length: 15 residues. The trim removed 7 bases at V and 4 bases at J, leaving 12 bases unmatched. For the CDR3, the DNA is TGTGCCAGCACCCCGAGGCGGGACAGCCTCTATGGCTACACCTTC. It is translated as CASTPRRDSLYGYTF.